Given below is one T cell receptor (beta chain) in context. Antigen: not known. The source of the sample is a study of T cells after yellow fever vaccination. On the study more broadly: Fractions with few cells were prepared using SMART-Seq v4 Ultra Low Input. General observations from the study: The booster saw the reappearance of most primary-vaccination clones (96% CD4, roughly 87% CD8). The study noted that FACS-sorted repertoires could contain abundant clonotypes contaminating from the bulk population.

Each CDR3 protein is one row after TCRdb ran MiXCR on the 5' RACE reads. There are about 550,000 distinct CDR3 sequences in the sample; less than 20% occur only once, and approximately 14% lies in the top ten. V was clipped by 0 bases and J by 6 bases, with 17 bases between them. The V gene's germline CDR1 is LGHNA and CDR2 YSLEER. CDR3 length: 16 residues. Specimen: PBMCs, collected 15 days after the yellow fever booster vaccination. The chain recombines TRBV4-3 with TRBJ2-5; D not resolved. The clonotype was recovered from a man aged 25 to 40 who received the YFV17D yellow fever vaccine. CDR3 sequence: CASSQDHKTTTQTQYF. CDR3 DNA sequence: TGCGCCAGCAGCCAAGATCATAAGACCACAACTCAGACCCAGTACTTC.